This T cell receptor (beta chain) was sequenced in a study of vaccination and CD4 T cells after COVID-19. Across the study: The convalescents included six males and four females, and among them two were Hispanic while seven were Caucasian.

Sequencing of cultured CD4+ T cell DNA used the Oncomine TCR Beta short-read assay. TCRdb recomputed calls from the PCR reads with MiXCR, one row per CDR3 protein. This table has under 20,000 distinct CDR3 sequences, approximately 40% appearing once. The V and J ends lost 1 base and 1 base, in that order; junction bases with no gene match: 5. Looked up from germline, CDR1 is SGHNT and CDR2 is YENEEA. This CDR3 region has 16 residues. Sample treatment: approximately 11-day PBMC culture with coronavirus spike peptide pools or control peptides (ViraFEST assay). First, ViraFEST expanded antigen-specific T cells with peptide pools, and next it sequenced the TCRs. Days 3 and 7 were when half the medium was replaced with fresh IL-2 medium. As regards this clonotype: What it binds is unknown.

General study results and limits: Nearly all convalescent vaccine-specific clones, 304 of 307, recognized only SARS-CoV-2 spike.

The source was CD4+ T cells from blood, cultured in vitro, collected before SARS-CoV-2 vaccination. This sequence originates from a human donor who received a COVID-19 vaccine. The V call is TRBV11-3, the J call TRBJ2-3; 7 nucleotides align to TRBD2. DNA for the CDR3: TGTGCCAGCAGCTTAGGGGTAGCGGGTCGCACAGATACGCAGTATTTT. Protein product: CASSLGVAGRTDTQYF.